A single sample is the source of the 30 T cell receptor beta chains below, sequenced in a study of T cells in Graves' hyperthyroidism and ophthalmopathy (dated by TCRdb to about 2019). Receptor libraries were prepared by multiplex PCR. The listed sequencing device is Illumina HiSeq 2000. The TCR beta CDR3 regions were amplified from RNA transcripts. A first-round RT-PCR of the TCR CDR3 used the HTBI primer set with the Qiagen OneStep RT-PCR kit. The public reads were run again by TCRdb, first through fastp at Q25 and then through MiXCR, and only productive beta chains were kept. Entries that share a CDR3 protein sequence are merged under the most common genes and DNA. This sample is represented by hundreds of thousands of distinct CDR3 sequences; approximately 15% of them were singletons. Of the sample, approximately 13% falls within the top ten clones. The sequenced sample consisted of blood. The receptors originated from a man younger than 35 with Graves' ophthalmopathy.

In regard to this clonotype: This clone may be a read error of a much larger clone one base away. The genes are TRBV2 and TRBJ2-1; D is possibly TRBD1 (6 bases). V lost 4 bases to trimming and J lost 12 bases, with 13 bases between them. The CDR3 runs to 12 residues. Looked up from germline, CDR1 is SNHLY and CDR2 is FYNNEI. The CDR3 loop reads CASSGPDSVQFF. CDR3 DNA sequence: TGTGCCAGCAGTGGGCCGGACAGTGTGCAGTTCTTC.

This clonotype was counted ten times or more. CDR3 sequence: CASSFPDSGVETQYF. The DNA for the CDR3 is TGTGCCAGCAGCTTCCCGGATTCAGGGGTGGAGACCCAGTACTTC. The chain uses TRBV7-9 and TRBJ2-5; possibly TRBD1 for D (6 bases). The ends were cut back, 3 bases at V and 5 bases at J, with 16 bases in the middle. The CDR3 totals 15 residues. The germline gives CDR1 SEHNR, CDR2 FQNEAQ (reference sequence).

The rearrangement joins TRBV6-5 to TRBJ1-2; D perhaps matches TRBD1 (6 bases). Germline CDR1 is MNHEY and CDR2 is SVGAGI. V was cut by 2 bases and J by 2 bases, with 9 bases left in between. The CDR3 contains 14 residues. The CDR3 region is CASSYGGWNYGYTF. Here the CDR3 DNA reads TGTGCCAGCAGTTACGGGGGCTGGAACTATGGCTACACCTTC.

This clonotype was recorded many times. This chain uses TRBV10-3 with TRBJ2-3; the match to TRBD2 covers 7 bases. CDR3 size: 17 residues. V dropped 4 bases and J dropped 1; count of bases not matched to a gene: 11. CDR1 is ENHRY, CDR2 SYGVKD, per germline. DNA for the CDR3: TGTGCCATCAGTGGAAGCCCGGCGGGGAGGGGCACAGATACGCAGTATTTT. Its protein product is CAISGSPAGRGTDTQYF.

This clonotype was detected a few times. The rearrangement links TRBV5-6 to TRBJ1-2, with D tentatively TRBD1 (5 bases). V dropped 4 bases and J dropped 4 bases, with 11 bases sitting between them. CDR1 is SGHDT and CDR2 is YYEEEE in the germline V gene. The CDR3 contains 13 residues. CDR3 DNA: TGTGCCAGCAGCCAGACAGAACTCTATGGCTACACCTTC. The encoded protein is CASSQTELYGYTF.

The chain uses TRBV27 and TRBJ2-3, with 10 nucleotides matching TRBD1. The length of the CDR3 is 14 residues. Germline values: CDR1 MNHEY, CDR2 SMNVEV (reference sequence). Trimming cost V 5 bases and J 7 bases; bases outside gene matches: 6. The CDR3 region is CASSAGTGVYTQYF. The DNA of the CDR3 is TGTGCCAGCAGTGCCGGGACAGGGGTTTATACGCAGTATTTT.

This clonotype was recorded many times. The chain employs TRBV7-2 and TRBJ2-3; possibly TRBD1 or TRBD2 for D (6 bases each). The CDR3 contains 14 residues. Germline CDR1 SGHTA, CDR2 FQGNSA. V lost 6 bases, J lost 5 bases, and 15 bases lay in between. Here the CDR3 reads CASSPPGAGDTQYF. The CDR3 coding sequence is TGTGCCAGCAGTCCCCCGGGGGCAGGAGATACGCAGTATTTT.

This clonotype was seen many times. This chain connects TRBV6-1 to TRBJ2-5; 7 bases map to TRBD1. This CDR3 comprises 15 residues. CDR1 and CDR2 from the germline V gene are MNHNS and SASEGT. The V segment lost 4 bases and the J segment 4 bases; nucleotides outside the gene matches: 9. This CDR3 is CASSGHRGGGETQYF. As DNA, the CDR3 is TGTGCCAGCAGTGGACACAGGGGCGGAGGAGAGACCCAGTACTTC.

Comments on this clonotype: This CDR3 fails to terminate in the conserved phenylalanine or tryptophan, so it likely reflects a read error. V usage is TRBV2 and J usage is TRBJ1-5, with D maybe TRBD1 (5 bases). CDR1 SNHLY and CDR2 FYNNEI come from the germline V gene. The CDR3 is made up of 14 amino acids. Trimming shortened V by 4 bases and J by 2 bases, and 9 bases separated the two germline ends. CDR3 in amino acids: CASSGWGGNQPQHI. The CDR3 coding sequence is TGTGCCAGCAGTGGGTGGGGGGGCAATCAGCCCCAGCATATT.

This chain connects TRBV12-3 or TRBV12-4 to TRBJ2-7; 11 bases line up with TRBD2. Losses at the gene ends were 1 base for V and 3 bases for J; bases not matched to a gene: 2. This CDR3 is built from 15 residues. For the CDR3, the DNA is TGTGCCAGCAGTTTAGGACTAGCGGGGTACTACGAGCAGTACTTC. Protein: CASSLGLAGYYEQYF.

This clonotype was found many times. The CDR3 nucleotides read TGCAGTGCTCGCGGGACTAGCGGGAGTACAGATACGCAGTATTTT. This codes for CSARGTSGSTDTQYF. J is TRBJ2-3 and V is TRBV20-1; 14 bases line up with TRBD2. Germline V gene data show CDR1 as DFQATT and CDR2 as SNEGSKA (reference sequence). Trimming at V came to 5 bases and at J to 3 bases, leaving 4 bases not matched to a gene. CDR3 length: 15 residues.

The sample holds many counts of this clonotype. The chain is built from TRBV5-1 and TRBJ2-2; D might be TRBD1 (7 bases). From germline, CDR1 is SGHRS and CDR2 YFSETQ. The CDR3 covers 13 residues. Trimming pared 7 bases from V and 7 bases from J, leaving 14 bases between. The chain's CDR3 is CASGLQGYGELFF. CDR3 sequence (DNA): TGCGCCAGCGGACTACAGGGGTACGGGGAGCTGTTTTTT.

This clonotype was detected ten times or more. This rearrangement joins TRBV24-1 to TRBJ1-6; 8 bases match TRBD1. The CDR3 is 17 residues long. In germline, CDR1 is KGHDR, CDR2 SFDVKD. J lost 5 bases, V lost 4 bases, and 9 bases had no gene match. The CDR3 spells CATSEQYRDRNNSPLHF. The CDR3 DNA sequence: TGTGCCACCAGTGAGCAGTACAGGGACAGGAATAATTCACCCCTCCACTTT.

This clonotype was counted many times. The CDR3 DNA reads as TGTGCCAGCAGCAATACAGGGGGGCAGTACTTC. It encodes CASSNTGGQYF. The chain joins TRBV3-1 to TRBJ2-7; 8 bases match TRBD1. Germline V gene sequence: CDR1 LGHDT, CDR2 YNNKEL (reference sequence). Trimming at V came to 5 bases and at J to 9 bases, leaving 3 bases not matched to a gene. CDR3 size: 11 residues.

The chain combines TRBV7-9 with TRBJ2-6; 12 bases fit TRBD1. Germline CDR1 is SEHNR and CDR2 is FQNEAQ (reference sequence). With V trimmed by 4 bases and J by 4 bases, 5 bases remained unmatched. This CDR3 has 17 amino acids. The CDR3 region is CASSSGTGGSGANVLTF. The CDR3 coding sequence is TGTGCCAGCAGCTCTGGGACAGGGGGCTCAGGGGCCAACGTCCTGACTTTC.

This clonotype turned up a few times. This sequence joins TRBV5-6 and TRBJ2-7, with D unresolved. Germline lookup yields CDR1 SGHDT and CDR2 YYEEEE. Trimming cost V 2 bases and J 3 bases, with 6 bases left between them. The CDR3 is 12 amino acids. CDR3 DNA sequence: TGTGCCAGCAGCTTACTCAACTACGAGCAGTACTTC. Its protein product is CASSLLNYEQYF.

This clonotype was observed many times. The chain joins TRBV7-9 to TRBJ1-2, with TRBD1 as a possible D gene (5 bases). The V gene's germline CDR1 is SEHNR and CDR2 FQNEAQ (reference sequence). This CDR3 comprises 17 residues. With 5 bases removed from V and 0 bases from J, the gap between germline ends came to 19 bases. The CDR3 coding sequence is TGTGCCAGCAGCCCCAGCGTTTGGCAGACAGCTAACTATGGCTACACCTTC. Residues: CASSPSVWQTANYGYTF.

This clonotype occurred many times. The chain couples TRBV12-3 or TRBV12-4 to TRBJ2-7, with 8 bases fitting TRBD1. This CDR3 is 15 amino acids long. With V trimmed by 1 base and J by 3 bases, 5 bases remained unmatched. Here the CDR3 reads CASSLGDRGSYEQYF. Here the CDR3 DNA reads TGTGCCAGCAGTTTAGGAGACAGGGGTAGCTACGAGCAGTACTTC.

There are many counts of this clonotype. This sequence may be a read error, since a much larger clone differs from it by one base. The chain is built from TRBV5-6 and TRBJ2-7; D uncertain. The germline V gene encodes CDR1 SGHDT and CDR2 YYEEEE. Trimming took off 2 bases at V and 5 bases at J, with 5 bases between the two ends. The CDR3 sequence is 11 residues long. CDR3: CASSFSDEQYF. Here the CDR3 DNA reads TGTGCCAGCAGCTTCAGTGACGAGCAGTACTTC.

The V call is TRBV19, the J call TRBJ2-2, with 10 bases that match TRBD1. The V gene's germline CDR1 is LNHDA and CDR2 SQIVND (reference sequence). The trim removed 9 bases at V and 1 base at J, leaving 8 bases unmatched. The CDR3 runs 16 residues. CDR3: CASLRDRGLNTGELFF. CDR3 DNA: TGTGCCAGCCTCCGGGACAGGGGTCTGAACACCGGGGAGCTGTTTTTT.

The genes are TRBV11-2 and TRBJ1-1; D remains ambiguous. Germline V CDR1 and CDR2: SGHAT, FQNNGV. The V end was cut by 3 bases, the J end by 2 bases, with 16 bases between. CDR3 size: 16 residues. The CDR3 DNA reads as TGTGCCAGCAGCTTTCGGCCGGGCCGAGACAACACTGAAGCTTTCTTT. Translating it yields CASSFRPGRDNTEAFF. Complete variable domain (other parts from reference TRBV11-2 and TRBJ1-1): EAGVAQSPRYKIIEKRQSVAFWCNPISGHATLYWYQQILGQGPKLLIQFQNNGVVDDSQLPKDRFSAERLKGVDSTLKIQPAKLEDSAVYLCASSFRPGRDNTEAFFGQGTRLTVV.

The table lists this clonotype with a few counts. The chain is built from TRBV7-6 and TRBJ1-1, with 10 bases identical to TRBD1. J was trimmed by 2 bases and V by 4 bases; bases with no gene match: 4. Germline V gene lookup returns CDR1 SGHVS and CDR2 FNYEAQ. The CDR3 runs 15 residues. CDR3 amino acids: CASSWGQGINTEAFF. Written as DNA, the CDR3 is TGTGCCAGCAGCTGGGGACAGGGGATAAACACTGAAGCTTTCTTT. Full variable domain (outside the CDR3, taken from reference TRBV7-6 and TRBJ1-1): GAGVSQSPRYKVTKRGQDVALRCDPISGHVSLYWYRQALGQGPEFLTYFNYEAQQDKSGLPNDRFSAERPEGSISTLTIQRTEQRDSAMYRCASSWGQGINTEAFFGQGTRLTVV.

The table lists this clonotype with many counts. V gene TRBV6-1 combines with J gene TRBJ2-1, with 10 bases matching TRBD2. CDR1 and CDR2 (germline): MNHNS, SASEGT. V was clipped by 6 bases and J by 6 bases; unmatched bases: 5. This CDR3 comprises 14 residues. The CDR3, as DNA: TGTGCCAGCAGGACCGGGACTAGCGTCAATGAGCAGTTCTTC. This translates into CASRTGTSVNEQFF.

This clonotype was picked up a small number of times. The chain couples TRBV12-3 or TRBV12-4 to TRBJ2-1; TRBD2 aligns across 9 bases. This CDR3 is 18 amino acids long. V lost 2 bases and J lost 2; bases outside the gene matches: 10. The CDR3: CASSLTVSLAGTYNEQFF. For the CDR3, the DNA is TGTGCCAGCAGTTTAACCGTGAGTCTAGCGGGAACCTACAATGAGCAGTTCTTC.

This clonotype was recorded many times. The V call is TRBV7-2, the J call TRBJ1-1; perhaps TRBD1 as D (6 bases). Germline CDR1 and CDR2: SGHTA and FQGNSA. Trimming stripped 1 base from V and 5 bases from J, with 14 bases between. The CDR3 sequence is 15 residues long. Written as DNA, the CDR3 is TGTGCCAGCAGCTTAGGGTCCCAGGGGAGAACTGAAGCTTTCTTT. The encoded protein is CASSLGSQGRTEAFF.

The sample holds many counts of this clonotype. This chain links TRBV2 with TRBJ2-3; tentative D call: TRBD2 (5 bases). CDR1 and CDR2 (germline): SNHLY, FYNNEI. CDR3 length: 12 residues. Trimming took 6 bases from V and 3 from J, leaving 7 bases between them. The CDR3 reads CASRRDTDTQYF. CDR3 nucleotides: TGTGCCAGCAGGAGGGATACAGATACGCAGTATTTT.

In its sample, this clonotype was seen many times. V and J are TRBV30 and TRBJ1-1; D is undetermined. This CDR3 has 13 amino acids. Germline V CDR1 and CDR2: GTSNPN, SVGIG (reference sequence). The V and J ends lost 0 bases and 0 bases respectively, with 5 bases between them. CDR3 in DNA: TGTGCCTGGAGTGTACTCGTGAACACTGAAGCTTTCTTT. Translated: CAWSVLVNTEAFF.

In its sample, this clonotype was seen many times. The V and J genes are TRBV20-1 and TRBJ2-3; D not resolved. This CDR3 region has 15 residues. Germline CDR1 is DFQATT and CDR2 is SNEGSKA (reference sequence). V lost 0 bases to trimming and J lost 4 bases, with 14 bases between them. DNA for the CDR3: TGCAGTGCTAGAGATCCAACCGCTTCTCCAGATACGCAGTATTTT. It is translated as CSARDPTASPDTQYF.

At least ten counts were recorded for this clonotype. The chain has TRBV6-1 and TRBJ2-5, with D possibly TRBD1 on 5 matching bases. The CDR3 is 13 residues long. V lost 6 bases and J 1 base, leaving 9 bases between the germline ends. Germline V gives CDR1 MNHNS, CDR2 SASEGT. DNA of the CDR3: TGTGCCAGCAGGGTTGGGGCCCAAGAGACCCAGTACTTC. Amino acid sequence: CASRVGAQETQYF.

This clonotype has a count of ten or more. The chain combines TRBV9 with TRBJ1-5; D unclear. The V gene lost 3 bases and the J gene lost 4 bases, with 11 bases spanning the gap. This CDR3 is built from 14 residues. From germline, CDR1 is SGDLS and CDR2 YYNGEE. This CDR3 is CASSEPGTNQPQHF. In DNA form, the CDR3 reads TGTGCCAGCAGCGAGCCGGGAACTAATCAGCCCCAGCATTTT.